This TCR beta chain was captured by sequencing in a study of blood T cell repertoires in COVID-19. Study information: Donors in the United States, Italy and Spain gave samples during acute or convalescent COVID-19.

In this sample, this clone turned up once. Trimming shortened V by 6 bases and J by 3 bases, and 18 bases separated the two germline ends. Germline loops: CDR1 MNHEY, CDR2 SMNVEV (reference sequence). There are 15 residues in the CDR3. In the original processing: Amplification of reference gene primers was used by the study to estimate nucleated cell counts. Clones were sequenced by immunoSEQ multiplex PCR, and TCRdb holds only the in-frame ones, with some missing. V, J and clone size reflect that table, while D and trimming were determined from the DNA. The repertoire has approximately 100,000 clones, approximately 84% of them found once; the top ten carry more than 9%.

V is TRBV27 and J is TRBJ2-7; weak D call: TRBD1 (6 bases). Sequenced input: peripheral blood. The receptor was derived from a man in his 70s with acute or convalescent COVID-19. In DNA form, the CDR3 reads TGTGCCAGCAGACAGGGAACTGTACGGGGCTACGAGCAGTACTTC. Translated, it gives CASRQGTVRGYEQYF.